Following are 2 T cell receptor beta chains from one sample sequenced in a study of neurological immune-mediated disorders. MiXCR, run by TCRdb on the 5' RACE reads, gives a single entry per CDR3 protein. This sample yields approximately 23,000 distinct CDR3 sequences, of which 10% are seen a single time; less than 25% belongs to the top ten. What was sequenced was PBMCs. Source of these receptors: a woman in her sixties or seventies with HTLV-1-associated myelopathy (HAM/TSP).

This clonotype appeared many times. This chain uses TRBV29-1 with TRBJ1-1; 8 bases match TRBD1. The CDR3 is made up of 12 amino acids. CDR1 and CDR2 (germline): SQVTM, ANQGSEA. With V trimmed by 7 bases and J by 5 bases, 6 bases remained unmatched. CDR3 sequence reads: CSADRGGTEAFF. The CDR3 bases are TGCAGCGCAGACAGGGGCGGGACTGAAGCTTTCTTT.

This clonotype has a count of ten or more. CDR3 region: CATHHPRSSSYNEQFF. CDR3 in DNA: TGTGCCACCCACCACCCCCGCTCCAGCTCCTACAATGAGCAGTTCTTC. The chain carries TRBV24-1 and TRBJ2-1, with D unresolved. This CDR3 contains 16 residues. Trimming left V 9 bases short and J 0 bases short, with 17 bases between. In germline, CDR1 is KGHDR, CDR2 SFDVKD.